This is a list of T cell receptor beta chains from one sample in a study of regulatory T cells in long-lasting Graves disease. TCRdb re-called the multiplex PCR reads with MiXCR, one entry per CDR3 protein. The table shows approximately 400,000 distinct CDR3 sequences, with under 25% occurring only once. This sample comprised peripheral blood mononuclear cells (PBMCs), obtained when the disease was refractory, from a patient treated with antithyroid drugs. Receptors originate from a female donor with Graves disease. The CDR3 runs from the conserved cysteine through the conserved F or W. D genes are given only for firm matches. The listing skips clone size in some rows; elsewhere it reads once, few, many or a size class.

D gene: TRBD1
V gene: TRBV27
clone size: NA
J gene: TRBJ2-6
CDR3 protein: CASSLTRDRATGANVLTF
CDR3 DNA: TGTGCCAGCAGTTTGACCCGGGACAGGGCTACTGGGGCCAACGTCCTGACTTTC

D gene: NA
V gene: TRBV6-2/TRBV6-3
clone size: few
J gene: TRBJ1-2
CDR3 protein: CASSFGQANYGYTF
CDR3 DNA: TGTGCCAGCAGCTTTGGCCAGGCCAACTATGGCTACACCTTC

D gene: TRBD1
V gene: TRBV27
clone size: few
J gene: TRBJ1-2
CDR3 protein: CASSFTGQGAFTF
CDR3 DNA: TGTGCCAGCAGTTTTACCGGACAGGGTGCCTTCACCTTC

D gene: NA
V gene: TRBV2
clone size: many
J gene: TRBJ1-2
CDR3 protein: CASSDPEDFGGIYGYTF
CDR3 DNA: TGTGCCAGCAGTGATCCCGAGGATTTTGGGGGCATCTATGGCTACACCTTC

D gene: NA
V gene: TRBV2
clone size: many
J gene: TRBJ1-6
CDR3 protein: CASSEVGRSTNSPLHF
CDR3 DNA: TGTGCCAGCAGTGAAGTGGGACGCAGCACCAATTCACCCCTCCACTTT

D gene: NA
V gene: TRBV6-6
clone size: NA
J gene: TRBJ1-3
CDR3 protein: CASSYSSAFGNTIYF
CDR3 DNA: TGTGCCAGCAGTTACTCGTCAGCCTTTGGAAACACCATATATTTT

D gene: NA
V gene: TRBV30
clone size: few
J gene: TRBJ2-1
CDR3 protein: CASEGQANEQFF
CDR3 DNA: TGTGCCTCAGAGGGCCAAGCCAATGAGCAGTTCTTC

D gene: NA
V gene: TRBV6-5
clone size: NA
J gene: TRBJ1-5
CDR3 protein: CASSYSPGVAPQHF
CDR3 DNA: TGTGCCAGCAGTTACTCCCCGGGGGTCGCGCCCCAGCATTTT

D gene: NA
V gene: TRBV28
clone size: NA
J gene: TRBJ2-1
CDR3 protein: CASSDVNSPEQFF
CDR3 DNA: TGTGCCAGCAGTGATGTCAACTCGCCCGAGCAGTTCTTC

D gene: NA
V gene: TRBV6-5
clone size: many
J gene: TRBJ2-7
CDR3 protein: CASSYYGSGSYEQYF
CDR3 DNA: TGTGCCAGCAGTTACTACGGTAGCGGCTCCTACGAGCAGTACTTC

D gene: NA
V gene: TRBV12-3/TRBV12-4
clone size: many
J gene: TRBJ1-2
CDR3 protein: CASREVANYGYTF
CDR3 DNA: TGTGCCAGCCGAGAGGTAGCTAACTATGGCTACACCTTC

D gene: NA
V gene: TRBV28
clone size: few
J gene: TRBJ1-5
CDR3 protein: CASSPFDNQPQHF
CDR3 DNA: TGTGCCAGCAGTCCCTTTGACAATCAGCCCCAGCATTTT

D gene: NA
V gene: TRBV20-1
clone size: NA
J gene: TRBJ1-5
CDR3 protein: CSARVGGEGNQPQHF
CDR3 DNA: TGCAGTGCTAGAGTAGGAGGGGAGGGCAATCAGCCCCAGCATTTT

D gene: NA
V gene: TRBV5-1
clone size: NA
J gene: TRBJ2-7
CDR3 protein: CASSLGTAGHHEQYF
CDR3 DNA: TGCGCCAGCAGCTTGGGGACCGCGGGGCACCACGAGCAGTACTTC

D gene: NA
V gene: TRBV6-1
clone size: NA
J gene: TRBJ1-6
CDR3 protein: CASSEALLGSSYNSPLHF
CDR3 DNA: TGTGCCAGCAGTGAAGCGCTTCTTGGGAGCTCCTATAATTCACCCCTCCACTTT

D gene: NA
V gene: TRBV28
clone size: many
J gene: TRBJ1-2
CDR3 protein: CASSLFGRGWKTF
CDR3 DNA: TGTGCCAGCAGTTTATTCGGCAGGGGTTGGAAGACCTTC

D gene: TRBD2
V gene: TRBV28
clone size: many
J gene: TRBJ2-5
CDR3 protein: CASSLEVAGVETQYF
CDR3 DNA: TGTGCCAGCAGTTTGGAAGTAGCGGGAGTCGAGACCCAGTACTTC

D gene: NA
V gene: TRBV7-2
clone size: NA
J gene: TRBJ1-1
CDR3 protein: CASSQLDGQNTEAFF
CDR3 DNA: TGTGCCAGCAGCCAACTGGACGGGCAGAACACTGAAGCTTTCTTT

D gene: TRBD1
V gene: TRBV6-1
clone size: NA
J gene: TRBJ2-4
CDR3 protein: CASSAFSLQGLNIQYF
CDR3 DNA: TGTGCCAGCAGTGCCTTCTCACTACAGGGGTTGAACATTCAGTACTTC

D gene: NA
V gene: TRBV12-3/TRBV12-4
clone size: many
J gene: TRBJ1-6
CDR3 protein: CASQWSSYNSPLHF
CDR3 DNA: TGTGCCAGCCAGTGGAGTTCCTATAATTCACCCCTCCACTTT

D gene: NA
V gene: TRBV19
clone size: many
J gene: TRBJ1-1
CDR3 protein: CASSLNKNTEAFF
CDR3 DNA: TGTGCCAGTAGCCTCAACAAGAACACTGAAGCTTTCTTT

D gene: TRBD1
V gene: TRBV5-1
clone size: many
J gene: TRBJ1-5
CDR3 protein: CASRPDDRGRNQPQHF
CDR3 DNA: TGCGCCAGCAGGCCGGATGACAGGGGTAGGAATCAGCCCCAGCATTTT

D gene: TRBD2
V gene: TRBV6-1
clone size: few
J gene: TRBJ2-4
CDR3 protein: CASSPGGGAKNIQYF
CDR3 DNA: TGTGCCAGCAGTCCCGGGGGGGGAGCCAAAAACATTCAGTACTTC

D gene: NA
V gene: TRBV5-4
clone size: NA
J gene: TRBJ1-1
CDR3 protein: CASSFAGGSYTEAFF
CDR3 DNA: TGTGCCAGCAGCTTTGCAGGTGGGTCCTACACTGAAGCTTTCTTT

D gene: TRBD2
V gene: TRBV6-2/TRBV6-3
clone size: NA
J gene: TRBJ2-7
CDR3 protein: CASSYTYPGLAGDDYEQYF
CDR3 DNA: TGTGCCAGCAGTTACACTTATCCGGGACTAGCGGGAGATGACTACGAGCAGTACTTC

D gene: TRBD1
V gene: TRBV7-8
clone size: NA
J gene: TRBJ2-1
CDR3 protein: CASSLVGTDKLYNEQFF
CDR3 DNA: TGTGCCAGCAGCTTAGTCGGGACAGATAAGCTCTACAATGAGCAGTTCTTC

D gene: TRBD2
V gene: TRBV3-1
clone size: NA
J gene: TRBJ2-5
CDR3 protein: CASSSAGLAGVPQGETQYF
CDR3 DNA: TGTGCCAGCAGTTCTGCTGGACTAGCGGGAGTACCGCAGGGGGAGACCCAGTACTTC

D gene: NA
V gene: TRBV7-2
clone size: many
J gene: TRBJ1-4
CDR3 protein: CASTPSRGEKLFF
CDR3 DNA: TGTGCCAGCACCCCTTCCAGGGGTGAAAAACTGTTTTTT

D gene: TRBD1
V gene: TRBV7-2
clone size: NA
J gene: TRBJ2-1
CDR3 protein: CASSAGTANEQFF
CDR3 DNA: TGTGCCAGCAGCGCCGGGACAGCCAATGAGCAGTTCTTC

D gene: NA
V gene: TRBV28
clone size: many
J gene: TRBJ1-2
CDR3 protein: CASSFGGGYTF
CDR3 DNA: TGTGCCAGCAGTTTTGGGGGTGGCTACACCTTC

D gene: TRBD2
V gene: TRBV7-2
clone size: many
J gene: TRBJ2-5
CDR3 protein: CASSLVSGAGGLKTQYF
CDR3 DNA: TGTGCCAGCAGCTTAGTTTCGGGAGCGGGAGGATTAAAGACCCAGTACTTC

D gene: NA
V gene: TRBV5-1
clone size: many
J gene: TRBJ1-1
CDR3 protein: CASSLVSANAEAFF
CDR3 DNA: TGCGCCAGCAGCTTGGTTTCCGCGAACGCTGAAGCTTTCTTT

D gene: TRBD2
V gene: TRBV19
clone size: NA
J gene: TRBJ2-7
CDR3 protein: CASSIDSGLAGGRPEQYF
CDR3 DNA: TGTGCCAGTAGTATAGATTCGGGACTAGCGGGAGGCCGGCCCGAGCAGTACTTC

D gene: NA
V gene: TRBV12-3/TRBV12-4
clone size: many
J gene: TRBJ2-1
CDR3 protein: CASSLVYNEQFF
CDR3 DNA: TGTGCCAGCAGTTTAGTCTACAATGAGCAGTTCTTC

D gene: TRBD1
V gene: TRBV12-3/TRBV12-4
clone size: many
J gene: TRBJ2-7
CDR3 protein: CASSRDRVSYEQYF
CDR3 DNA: TGTGCCAGCAGCCGGGACAGGGTTTCCTACGAGCAGTACTTC

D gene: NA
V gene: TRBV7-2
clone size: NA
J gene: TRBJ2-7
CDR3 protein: CASSLGNGPSYEQYF
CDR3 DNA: TGTGCCAGCAGCTTAGGCAACGGGCCCTCCTACGAGCAGTACTTC

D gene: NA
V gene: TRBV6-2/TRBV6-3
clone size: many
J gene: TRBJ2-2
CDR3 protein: CASTPDRGNTGELFF
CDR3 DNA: TGTGCCAGCACCCCCGATCGGGGGAACACCGGGGAGCTGTTTTTT

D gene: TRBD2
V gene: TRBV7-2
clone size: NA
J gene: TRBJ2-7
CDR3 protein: CASSSTSGSSEQYF
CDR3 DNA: TGTGCCAGCAGCTCCACTAGCGGGAGTTCCGAGCAGTACTTC

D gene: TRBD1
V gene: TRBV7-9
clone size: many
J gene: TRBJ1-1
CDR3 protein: CASSLGDRGAEAFF
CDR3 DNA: TGTGCCAGCAGCTTAGGAGACAGGGGGGCTGAAGCTTTCTTT

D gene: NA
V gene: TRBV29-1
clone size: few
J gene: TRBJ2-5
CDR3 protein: CSGIPTEGRETQYF
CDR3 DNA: TGCAGCGGGATCCCCACTGAGGGGAGGGAGACCCAGTACTTC

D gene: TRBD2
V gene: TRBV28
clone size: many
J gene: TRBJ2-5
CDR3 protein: CASSLWGTSLKETQYF
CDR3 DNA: TGTGCCAGCAGTTTGTGGGGGACTAGCCTGAAAGAGACCCAGTACTTC

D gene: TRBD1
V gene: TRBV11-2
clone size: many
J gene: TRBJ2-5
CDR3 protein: CASSLGQGSTQYF
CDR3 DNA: TGTGCCAGCAGCTTAGGACAGGGGTCGACCCAGTACTTC

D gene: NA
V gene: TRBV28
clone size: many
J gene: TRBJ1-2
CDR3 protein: CASSFTRRSSSYGYTF
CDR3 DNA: TGTGCCAGCAGTTTTACCCGACGGTCTAGTAGCTATGGCTACACCTTC

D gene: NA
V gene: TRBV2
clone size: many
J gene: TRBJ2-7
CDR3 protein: CASKYQGLYEQYF
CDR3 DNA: TGTGCCAGCAAATACCAGGGGCTCTACGAGCAGTACTTC

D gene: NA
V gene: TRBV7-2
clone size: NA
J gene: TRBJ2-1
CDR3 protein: CASSLVWSNEQFF
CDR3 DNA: TGTGCCAGCAGCTTAGTATGGAGCAATGAGCAGTTCTTC

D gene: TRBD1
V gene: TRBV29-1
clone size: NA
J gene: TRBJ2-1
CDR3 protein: CSVGGGVSYNEQFF
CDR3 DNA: TGCAGCGTTGGAGGGGGCGTAAGCTACAATGAGCAGTTCTTC

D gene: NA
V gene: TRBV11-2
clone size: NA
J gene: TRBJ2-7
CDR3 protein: CASSFERRSSYEQYF
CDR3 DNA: TGTGCCAGCAGCTTTGAACGGAGGAGCTCCTACGAGCAGTACTTC

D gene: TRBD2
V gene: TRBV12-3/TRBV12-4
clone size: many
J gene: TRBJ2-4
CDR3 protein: CASSLAGLGENIQYF
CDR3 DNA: TGTGCCAGCAGTCTAGCGGGTCTCGGGGAAAACATTCAGTACTTC

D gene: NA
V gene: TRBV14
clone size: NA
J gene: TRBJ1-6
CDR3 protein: CASSHGRSGNSPLHF
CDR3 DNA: TGTGCCAGCAGCCACGGCAGGTCGGGTAATTCACCCCTCCACTTT

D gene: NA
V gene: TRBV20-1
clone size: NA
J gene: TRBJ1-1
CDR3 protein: CSARDGTMNTEAFF
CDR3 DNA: TGCAGTGCTAGAGATGGGACCATGAACACTGAAGCTTTCTTT

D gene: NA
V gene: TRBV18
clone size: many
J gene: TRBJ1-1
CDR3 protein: CASSQGGEMNTEAFF
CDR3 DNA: TGTGCCAGCTCACAAGGGGGGGAGATGAACACTGAAGCTTTCTTT

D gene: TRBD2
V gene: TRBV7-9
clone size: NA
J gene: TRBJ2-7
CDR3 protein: CASEGLADEQYF
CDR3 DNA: TGTGCCAGTGAGGGACTAGCTGACGAGCAGTACTTC

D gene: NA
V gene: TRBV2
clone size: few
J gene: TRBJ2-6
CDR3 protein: CASTWTDNSGANVLTF
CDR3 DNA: TGTGCCAGCACTTGGACAGATAACTCTGGGGCCAACGTCCTGACTTTC

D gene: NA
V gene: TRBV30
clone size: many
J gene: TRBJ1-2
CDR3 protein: CAWKTVPGPGGYTF
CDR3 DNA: TGTGCCTGGAAGACGGTGCCTGGGCCAGGGGGCTACACCTTC